Following are 17 T cell receptor beta chains from one sample sequenced in a study of blood T cell repertoires in COVID-19. Data came from immunoSEQ multiplex PCR; TCRdb stores just in-frame clones and leaves some out. Of fewer than 85,000 clones listed, around 77% are singletons. Source material: peripheral blood. These receptors were taken from a man between 65 and 79 years old with COVID-19, enrolled during active disease.

The chain uses TRBV9 and TRBJ2-1; D is perhaps TRBD2 (6 bases). Germline CDR1 is SGDLS and CDR2 is YYNGEE. The CDR3 consists of 16 residues. V lost 0 bases, J lost 7 bases, and 17 bases lay in between. CDR3 in DNA: TGTGCCAGCAGCGTAGACCCGGGGGTTATATCTAATGAGCAGTTCTTC. This sequence encodes CASSVDPGVISNEQFF.

The J gene is TRBJ2-5, the V gene TRBV4-1, with D hard to call. The V gene lost 1 base and the J gene lost 1 base, with 13 bases spanning the gap. The germline V gene encodes CDR1 MGHRA and CDR2 YSYEKL. The CDR3 is 16 residues long. CDR3 loop: CASSQGGRRFQETQYF. The CDR3 DNA is TGCGCCAGCAGCCAAGGCGGCCGGCGGTTCCAAGAGACCCAGTACTTC.

The gene calls are TRBV7-9 and TRBJ2-1, with 16 bases aligning to TRBD2. CDR3 length: 18 amino acids. Looked up from germline, CDR1 is SEHNR and CDR2 is FQNEAQ (reference sequence). V shed 4 bases, J shed 2 bases, and the junction held 5 bases outside the gene matches. CDR3 region: CASSSPGLAGGAYNEQFF. CDR3 DNA sequence: TGTGCCAGCAGCTCACCGGGACTAGCGGGAGGGGCCTACAATGAGCAGTTCTTC.

The gene calls are TRBV6-1 and TRBJ1-2; D is unclear. CDR3 length equals 17 residues. V lost 0 bases to trimming and J lost 6 bases, with 20 bases between them. CDR1 is MNHNS, CDR2 SASEGT, per germline. The CDR3 nucleotides read TGTGCCAGCAGTGAAGCGCTCGGGTCCACGGCCTTTCATGGCTACACCTTC. Its translation is CASSEALGSTAFHGYTF.

This chain uses TRBV5-1 with TRBJ1-2; D possibly corresponds to TRBD1 (5 bases). This CDR3 contains 14 residues. Trimming removed 0 bases from V and 2 bases from J, with 8 bases in between. CDR1 SGHRS and CDR2 YFSETQ come from the germline V gene. The CDR3 reads CASSLGQINYGYTF. CDR3 coding DNA: TGCGCCAGCAGCTTGGGACAGATAAACTATGGCTACACCTTC.

The chain links TRBV7-2 to TRBJ2-2; D not certain. V was clipped by 4 bases and J by 6 bases, with 21 bases between them. From germline, CDR1 is SGHTA and CDR2 FQGNSA. This CDR3 is built from 17 residues. The CDR3 reads CASSSLARLVRPGELFF. CDR3 coding DNA: TGTGCCAGCAGCTCCCTCGCCAGGTTGGTCCGTCCCGGGGAGCTGTTTTTT.

The chain is built from TRBV19 and TRBJ2-3; TRBD2 matches 9 bases. CDR3 size: 17 residues. V shed 7 bases and J 5 bases; nucleotides not matched to a gene: 16. Germline V lookup: CDR1 LNHDA, CDR2 SQIVND (reference sequence). CDR3 coding DNA: TGTGCCAGTAATACTAGGGCTAGCGGGACTGGTGGAGATACGCAGTATTTT. Protein product: CASNTRASGTGGDTQYF.

This clone was observed a handful of times. The gene calls are TRBV7-2 and TRBJ2-1; 15 nucleotides agree with TRBD2. The CDR3 covers 15 residues. V gave up 4 bases and J gave up 8 bases; unmatched junction bases: 3. Germline loops: CDR1 SGHTA, CDR2 FQGNSA. The CDR3 spells CASSSGLAGGYEQFF. In DNA form, the CDR3 reads TGTGCCAGCAGCTCGGGACTAGCGGGAGGATATGAGCAGTTCTTC. Combining the CDR3 with reference TRBV7-2 and TRBJ2-1 gives the whole variable domain GAGVSQSPSNKVTEKGKDVELRCDPISGHTALYWYRQSLGQGLEFLIYFQGNSAPDKSGLPSDRFSAERTGGSVSTLTIQRTQQEDSAVYLCASSSGLAGGYEQFFGPGTRLTVL.

J is TRBJ2-5 and V is TRBV14; D is ambiguous. Germline V CDR1 and CDR2: SGHDN, FVKESK. Trimming pared 3 bases from V and 3 bases from J, leaving 5 bases between. This CDR3 comprises 12 residues. DNA of the CDR3: TGTGCCAGCAGCCACGCAGAAGAGACCCAGTACTTC. It specifies CASSHAEETQYF. Complete variable domain (other parts from reference TRBV14 and TRBJ2-5): EAGVTQFPSHSVIEKGQTVTLRCDPISGHDNLYWYRRVMGKEIKFLLHFVKESKQDESGMPNNRFLAERTGGTYSTLKVQPAELEDSGVYFCASSHAEETQYFGPGTRLLVL.

Details on this clone: In the same sample, other DNA sequences code for this CDR3. The V gene is TRBV19, the J gene TRBJ1-1, with 9 positions matching TRBD1. In germline, CDR1 is LNHDA, CDR2 SQIVND (reference sequence). The CDR3 is 13 amino acids. V trimming: 8 bases; J trimming: 1 base; junction bases outside the gene matches: 2. As DNA, the CDR3 is TGTGCCAGTCAACAGGGGGCGAACACTGAAGCTTTCTTT. This encodes CASQQGANTEAFF.

V and J are TRBV3-1 (or the pseudogene TRBV3-2) and TRBJ2-1; D is undetermined. Germline V gene lookup returns CDR1 LGHDT and CDR2 YNNKEL (reference sequence). The CDR3 spans 14 residues. V lost 2 bases and J lost 7, with 12 bases in between. CDR3 nucleotides: TGTGCCAGCAGCCAACTGGCCGTCTGGAATGAGCAGTTCTTC. Translating it yields CASSQLAVWNEQFF.

In its sample, this clone was seen a few times. The chain carries TRBV16 and TRBJ1-2; 9 bases are shared with TRBD1. Trimming cost V 4 bases and J 6 bases; bases outside gene matches: 6. Germline loops: CDR1 KGHSY, CDR2 FQNENV. The CDR3 length is 14 residues. This CDR3 reads CASSLLTGGDGYTF. The CDR3 DNA sequence: TGTGCCAGCAGCCTCCTAACAGGGGGCGATGGCTACACCTTC.

The CDR3 nucleotides read TGTGCCAGCGGAATGGGGGGTGGGTCCAGGAATGAGCAGTTCTTC. It yields the protein CASGMGGGSRNEQFF. The chain links TRBV7-9 to TRBJ2-1, with D perhaps matching TRBD2 (6 bases). Germline CDR1 SEHNR, CDR2 FQNEAQ (reference sequence). V lost 8 bases and J lost 7, with 21 bases in between. This CDR3 is 15 amino acids long. The full variable domain, in which reference TRBV7-9 and TRBJ2-1 provide the parts outside the CDR3, is DTGVSQNPRHKITKRGQNVTFRCDPISEHNRLYWYRQTLGQGPEFLTYFQNEAQLEKSRLLSDRFSAERPKGSFSTLEIQRTEQGDSAMYLCASGMGGGSRNEQFFGPGTRLTVL.

This chain links TRBV7-2 with TRBJ2-2, with D tentatively TRBD1 (6 bases). CDR1 and CDR2 (germline): SGHTA, FQGNSA. Trimming stripped 1 base from V and 2 bases from J, with 11 bases between. The CDR3 sequence is 16 residues long. The CDR3 DNA sequence: TGTGCCAGCAGCTTAGGGTACAGGGCAAACACCGGGGAGCTGTTTTTT. It translates to CASSLGYRANTGELFF. The whole variable domain, remainder taken from reference TRBV7-2 and TRBJ2-2, is GAGVSQSPSNKVTEKGKDVELRCDPISGHTALYWYRQSLGQGLEFLIYFQGNSAPDKSGLPSDRFSAERTGGSVSTLTIQRTQQEDSAVYLCASSLGYRANTGELFFGEGSRLTVL.

Concerning this clone itself: Other DNA sequences in the same sample also yield this CDR3. The gene calls are TRBV7-2 and TRBJ1-5; tentative D call: TRBD1 (6 bases). CDR1 and CDR2 from the germline V gene are SGHTA and FQGNSA. The V gene lost 4 bases and the J gene lost 6 bases, with 16 bases spanning the gap. CDR3 length: 15 residues. Here the CDR3 DNA reads TGTGCCAGCAGCTCAGGGGTGCGGGAGAGTCAGCCCCAGCATTTT. This encodes CASSSGVRESQPQHF.

The chain joins TRBV4-1 to TRBJ2-3; maybe TRBD1 (5 bases). The V end was cut by 0 bases, the J end by 5 bases, with 6 bases between. This CDR3 comprises 13 residues. Per the germline V gene, CDR1 is MGHRA and CDR2 is YSYEKL. The CDR3 coding sequence is TGCGCCAGCAGCCAAGAGACAGAAGATACGCAGTATTTT. This codes for CASSQETEDTQYF.

The rearrangement uses TRBV27 and TRBJ1-4; 8 bases agree with TRBD1. The junction had 10 bases not matched to a gene; V was cut back by 6 bases and J by 4 bases. The CDR3 has 16 amino acids. The V gene's germline CDR1 is MNHEY and CDR2 SMNVEV (reference sequence). CDR3 nucleotides: TGTGCCAGCAGCCCCGCAGGGGGCCAGGATAATGAAAAACTGTTTTTT. Protein: CASSPAGGQDNEKLFF.